This TCR beta chain was captured by sequencing in a study of OX40 agonist ivuxolimab in advanced cancers. Generated by immunoSEQ multiplex PCR, the TCRdb table keeps only in-frame clones and is missing some. The sample lists tens of thousands of clones, 80% to 90% occurring once. The CDR3 runs 13 residues. V lost 7 bases to trimming and J lost 6 bases; unmatched junction nucleotides: 5. Per the germline V gene, CDR1 is SGDLS and CDR2 is YYNGEE. Material: CD4+ or CD8+ T cells sorted from blood, obtained in a trial of the OX40 agonist ivuxolimab. The sequence was obtained from an adult with an advanced solid tumor such as melanoma, head and neck, liver or kidney cancer. V and J are TRBV9 and TRBJ2-2, with 8 bases identical to TRBD1. The CDR3 DNA sequence: TGTGCCAGCTCCAGGGGGCGGGCCGGGGAGCTGTTTTTT. As protein: CASSRGRAGELFF.